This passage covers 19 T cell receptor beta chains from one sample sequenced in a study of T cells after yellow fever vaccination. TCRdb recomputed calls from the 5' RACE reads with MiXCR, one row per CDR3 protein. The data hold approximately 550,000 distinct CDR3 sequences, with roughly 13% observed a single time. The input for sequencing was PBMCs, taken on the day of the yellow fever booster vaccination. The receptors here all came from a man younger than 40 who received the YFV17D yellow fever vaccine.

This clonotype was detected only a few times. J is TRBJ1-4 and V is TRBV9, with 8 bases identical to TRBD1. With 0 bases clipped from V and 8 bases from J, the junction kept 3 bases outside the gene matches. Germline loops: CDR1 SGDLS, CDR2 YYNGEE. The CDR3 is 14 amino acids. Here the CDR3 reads CASSVAQGVEKLFF. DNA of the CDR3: TGTGCCAGCAGCGTAGCACAGGGGGTAGAAAAACTGTTTTTT.

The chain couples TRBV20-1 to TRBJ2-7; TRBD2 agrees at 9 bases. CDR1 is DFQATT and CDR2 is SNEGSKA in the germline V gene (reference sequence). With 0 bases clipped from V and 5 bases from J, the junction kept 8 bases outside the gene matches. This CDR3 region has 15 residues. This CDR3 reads CSAREVAGAADEQYF. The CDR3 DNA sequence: TGCAGTGCTAGAGAAGTAGCGGGAGCGGCGGACGAGCAGTACTTC.

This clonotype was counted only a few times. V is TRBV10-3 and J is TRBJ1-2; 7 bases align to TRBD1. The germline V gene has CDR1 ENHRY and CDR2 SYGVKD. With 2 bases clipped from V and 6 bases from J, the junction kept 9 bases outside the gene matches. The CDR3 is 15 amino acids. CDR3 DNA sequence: TGTGCCATCAGTGAGGTTACAGGGGCGGCGAATGGCTACACCTTC. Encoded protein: CAISEVTGAANGYTF.

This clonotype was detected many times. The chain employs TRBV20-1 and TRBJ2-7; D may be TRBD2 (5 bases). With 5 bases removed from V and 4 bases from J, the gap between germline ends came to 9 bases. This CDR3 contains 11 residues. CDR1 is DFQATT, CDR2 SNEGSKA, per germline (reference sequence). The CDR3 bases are TGCAGTGCTGAGGGAAAGTACGAGCAGTACTTC. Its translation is CSAEGKYEQYF.

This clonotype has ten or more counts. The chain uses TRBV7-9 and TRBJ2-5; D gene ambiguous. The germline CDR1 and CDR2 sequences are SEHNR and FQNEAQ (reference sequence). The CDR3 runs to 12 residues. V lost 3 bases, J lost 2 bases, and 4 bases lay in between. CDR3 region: CASSFAQETQYF. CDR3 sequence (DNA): TGTGCCAGCAGCTTTGCTCAAGAGACCCAGTACTTC.

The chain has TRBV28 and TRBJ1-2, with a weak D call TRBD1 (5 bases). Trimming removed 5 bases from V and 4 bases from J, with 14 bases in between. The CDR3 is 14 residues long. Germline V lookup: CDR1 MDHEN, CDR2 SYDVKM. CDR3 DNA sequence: TGTGCCAGCAGTCACGGGGTTGGGGGCTATGGCTACACCTTC. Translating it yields CASSHGVGGYGYTF.

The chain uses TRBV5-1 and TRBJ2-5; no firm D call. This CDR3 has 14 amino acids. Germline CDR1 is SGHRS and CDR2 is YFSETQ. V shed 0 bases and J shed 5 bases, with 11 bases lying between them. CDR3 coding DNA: TGCGCCAGCAGCTTGGCCCGGGCTTGGGAGACCCAGTACTTC. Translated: CASSLARAWETQYF.

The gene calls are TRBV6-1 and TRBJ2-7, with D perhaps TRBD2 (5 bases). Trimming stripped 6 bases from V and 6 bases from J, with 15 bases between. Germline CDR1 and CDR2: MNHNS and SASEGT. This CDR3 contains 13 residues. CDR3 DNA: TGTGCCAGCAGCCGCCCTGCTAGCAGCGAGCAGTACTTC. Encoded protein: CASSRPASSEQYF.

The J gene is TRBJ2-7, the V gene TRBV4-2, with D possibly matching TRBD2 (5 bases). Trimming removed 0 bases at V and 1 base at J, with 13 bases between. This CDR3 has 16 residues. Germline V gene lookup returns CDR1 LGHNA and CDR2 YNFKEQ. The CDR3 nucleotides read TGTGCCAGCAGCCAAGATGCGCTAGCCGATTCCTACGAGCAGTACTTC. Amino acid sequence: CASSQDALADSYEQYF.

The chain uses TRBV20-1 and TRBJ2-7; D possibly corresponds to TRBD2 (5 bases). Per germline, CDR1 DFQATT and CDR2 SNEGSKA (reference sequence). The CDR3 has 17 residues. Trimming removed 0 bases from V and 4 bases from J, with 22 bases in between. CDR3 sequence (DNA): TGCAGTGCTAGAGATCTGAGCGGAAACCATTTTGTATACGAGCAGTACTTC. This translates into CSARDLSGNHFVYEQYF.

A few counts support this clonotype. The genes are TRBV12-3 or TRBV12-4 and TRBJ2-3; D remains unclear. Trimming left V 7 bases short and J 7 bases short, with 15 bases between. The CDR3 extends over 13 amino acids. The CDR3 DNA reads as TGTGCCAGCAACTTAGATGGGTTAAATACGCAGTATTTT. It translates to CASNLDGLNTQYF.

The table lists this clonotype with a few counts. The CDR3 region is CASSLGGAGVLDAQYF. CDR3 DNA sequence: TGTGCCAGCAGCTTAGGGGGAGCGGGGGTCTTGGATGCGCAGTATTTT. The V and J genes are TRBV11-2 and TRBJ2-3; TRBD2 agrees at 8 bases. Looked up from germline, CDR1 is SGHAT and CDR2 is FQNNGV. The J segment lost 10 bases and the V segment lost 1 base, leaving 13 bases of the junction unmatched. The CDR3 has 16 residues.

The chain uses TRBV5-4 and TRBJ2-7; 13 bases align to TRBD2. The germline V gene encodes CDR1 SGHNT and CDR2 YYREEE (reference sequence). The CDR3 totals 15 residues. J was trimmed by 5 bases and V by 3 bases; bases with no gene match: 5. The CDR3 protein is CASSSGLAGANEQYF. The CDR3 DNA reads TGTGCCAGCAGCTCAGGACTAGCGGGAGCGAACGAGCAGTACTTC.

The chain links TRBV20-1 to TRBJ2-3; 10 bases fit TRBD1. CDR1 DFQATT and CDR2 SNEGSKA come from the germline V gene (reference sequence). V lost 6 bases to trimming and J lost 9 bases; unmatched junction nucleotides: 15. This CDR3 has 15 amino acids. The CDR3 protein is CSAVHRDRGAGTQYF. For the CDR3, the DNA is TGCAGTGCCGTACACCGGGACAGGGGAGCGGGAACGCAGTATTTT.

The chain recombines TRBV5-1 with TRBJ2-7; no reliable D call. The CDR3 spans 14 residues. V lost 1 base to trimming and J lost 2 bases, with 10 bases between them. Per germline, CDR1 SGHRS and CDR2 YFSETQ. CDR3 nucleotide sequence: TGCGCCAGCAGCTTGTGGACGGAAACCTACGAGCAGTACTTC. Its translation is CASSLWTETYEQYF.

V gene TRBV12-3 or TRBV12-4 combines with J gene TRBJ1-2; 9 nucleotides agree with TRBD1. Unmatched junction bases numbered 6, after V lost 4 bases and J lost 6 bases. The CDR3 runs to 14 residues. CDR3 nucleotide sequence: TGTGCCAGCAGTTCCGGGACAGGGACGCATGGCTACACCTTC. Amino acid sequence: CASSSGTGTHGYTF.

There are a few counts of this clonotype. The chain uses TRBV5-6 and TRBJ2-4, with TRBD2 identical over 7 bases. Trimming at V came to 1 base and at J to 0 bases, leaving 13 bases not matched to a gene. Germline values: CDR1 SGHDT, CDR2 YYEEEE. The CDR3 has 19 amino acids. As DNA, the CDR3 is TGTGCCAGCAGCTTGAGGCGGGGGAAGGAGAGCCTAGCCAAAAACATTCAGTACTTC. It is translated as CASSLRRGKESLAKNIQYF.

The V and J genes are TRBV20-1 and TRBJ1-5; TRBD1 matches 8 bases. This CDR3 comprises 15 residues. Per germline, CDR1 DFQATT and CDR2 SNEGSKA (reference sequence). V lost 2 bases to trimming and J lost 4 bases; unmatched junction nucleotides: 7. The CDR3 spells CSARMTGTGNQPQHF. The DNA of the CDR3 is TGCAGTGCTAGAATGACCGGGACAGGAAATCAGCCCCAGCATTTT.

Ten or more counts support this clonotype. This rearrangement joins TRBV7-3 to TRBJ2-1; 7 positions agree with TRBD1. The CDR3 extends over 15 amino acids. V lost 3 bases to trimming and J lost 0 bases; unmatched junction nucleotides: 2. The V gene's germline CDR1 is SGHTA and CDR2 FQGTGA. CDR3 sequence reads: CASSFDRASYNEQFF. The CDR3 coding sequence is TGTGCCAGCAGCTTCGACAGGGCCTCCTACAATGAGCAGTTCTTC. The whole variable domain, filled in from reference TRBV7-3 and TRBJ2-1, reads GAGVSQTPSNKVTEKGKYVELRCDPISGHTALYWYRQSLGQGPEFLIYFQGTGAADDSGLPNDRFFAVRPEGSVSTLKIQRTERGDSAVYLCASSFDRASYNEQFFGPGTRLTVL.